This T cell receptor (beta chain) was captured in a study of shared clonotypes between healthy human individuals. Findings of the study overall: Non-shared clonotypes had lower generation probabilities than those shared by all four donors. Clonotype sharing among donors likely depends on sequencing depth.

There are 11 residues in the CDR3. From germline, CDR1 is DFQATT and CDR2 SNEGSKA (reference sequence). V dropped 0 bases and J dropped 8 bases, with 7 bases sitting between them. The method was immunoSEQ multiplex PCR; TCRdb's version includes in-frame clones alone and lacks a portion of them. The sample lists under 2.5 million clones, 85% to 95% occurring once. None of the donors, who were healthy HIV-negative adults, had recently had acute infections or vaccinations. Nashville, Tennessee was home to all donors, who were Caucasian adults. This clone was seen only a few times. No antigen is known for it.

This sequence joins TRBV20-1 and TRBJ1-1; D not certain. This clonotype was sampled from a man younger than 30 in good health. Some clones in this sample may be carry-over from other donors' samples. The specimen sequenced was naive CD4+ T cells from PBMCs. Indicated subset: CD45RA+ positively selected. Written as DNA, the CDR3 is TGCAGTGCTAGAGATCGGAGGGAAGCTTTCTTT. It codes for CSARDRREAFF.